This T cell receptor (beta chain) is drawn from a study of metastatic and nonmetastatic thyroid tumors. The J segment lost 4 bases and the V segment lost 4 bases, leaving 10 bases of the junction unmatched. The germline CDR1 and CDR2 sequences are MGHDK and SYGVNS. This CDR3 contains 17 residues. The study, taken as a whole, reports: Compared with benign nodules, malignant thyroid tumors were reported to have significantly higher TCR beta diversity in both blood and tumor.

Prior to thyroid surgery, none of the patients had received any treatment. How the authors handled the data: The study built a papillary thyroid cancer distant-metastasis classifier from CDR3 differences across clinicopathological groups. TCRdb reassembled clones from the PCR reads with MiXCR. TCRdb, rather than the study authors, made the V and J calls. There are under 25,000 clones in the sample; about a fifth occur only once, and roughly 30% lies in the top ten. This clone qualifies as medium-sized (0.01 to 0.1%). The antigen remains unidentified. The rearrangement links TRBV25-1 to TRBJ1-2, with 12 bases that match TRBD1. This clonotype originated in a female donor with papillary thyroid cancer or a benign thyroid nodule (not recorded which). Some clones in this sample may be carry-over from other donors' samples. The sample comprised blood. In nucleotides, the CDR3 is TGTGCCAGCAGTGGTCTGGGACAGGGGGCAGTAGGCTATGGCTACACCTTC. Protein: CASSGLGQGAVGYGYTF.